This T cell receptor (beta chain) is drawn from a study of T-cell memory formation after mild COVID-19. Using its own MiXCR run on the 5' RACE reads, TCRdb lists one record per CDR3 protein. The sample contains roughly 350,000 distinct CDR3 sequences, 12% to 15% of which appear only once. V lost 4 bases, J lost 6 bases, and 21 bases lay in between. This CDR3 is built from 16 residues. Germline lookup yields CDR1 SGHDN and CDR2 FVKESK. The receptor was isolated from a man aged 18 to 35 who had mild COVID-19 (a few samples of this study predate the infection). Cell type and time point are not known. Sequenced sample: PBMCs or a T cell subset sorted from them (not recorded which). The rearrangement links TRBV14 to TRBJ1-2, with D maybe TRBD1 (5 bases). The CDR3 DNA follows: TGTGCCAGCAGCCTTAATTCGCGGGCCGGGGGACATGGCTACACCTTC. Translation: CASSLNSRAGGHGYTF.